This TCR beta chain was sequenced during a study of CD8 T cells in ankylosing spondylitis. General study points: Reactive arthritis synovial fluid and blood previously showed some of these motif variants. Significant enrichment of disease-linked clones was reported in matched ankylosing spondylitis synovial fluid.

Quantitative barcoded 5'-RACE was used to prepare TCR beta libraries. TCRdb reprocessed the 5' RACE reads via MiXCR and lists one record per CDR3 protein. The data contain some 90,000 distinct CDR3 sequences, 27% of them seen just once; the ten biggest clones take up 50% to 60%. Regarding this clonotype: Its antigen remains unidentified.

The receptor comes from a male donor with ankylosing spondylitis or in good health (not recorded which). Specimen: blood, either unsorted or a sorted T cell fraction (not recorded which).

The CDR3: CASSIGLAGEDPDTQYF. The CDR3 nucleotides read TGTGCCAGTAGTATCGGACTAGCGGGAGAAGATCCAGATACGCAGTATTTT. J is TRBJ2-3 and V is TRBV19, with 13 nucleotides matching TRBD2. V trimming: 3 bases; J trimming: 4 bases; junction bases outside the gene matches: 7. Germline V gene lookup returns CDR1 LNHDA and CDR2 SQIVND (reference sequence). The CDR3 length is 17 residues.